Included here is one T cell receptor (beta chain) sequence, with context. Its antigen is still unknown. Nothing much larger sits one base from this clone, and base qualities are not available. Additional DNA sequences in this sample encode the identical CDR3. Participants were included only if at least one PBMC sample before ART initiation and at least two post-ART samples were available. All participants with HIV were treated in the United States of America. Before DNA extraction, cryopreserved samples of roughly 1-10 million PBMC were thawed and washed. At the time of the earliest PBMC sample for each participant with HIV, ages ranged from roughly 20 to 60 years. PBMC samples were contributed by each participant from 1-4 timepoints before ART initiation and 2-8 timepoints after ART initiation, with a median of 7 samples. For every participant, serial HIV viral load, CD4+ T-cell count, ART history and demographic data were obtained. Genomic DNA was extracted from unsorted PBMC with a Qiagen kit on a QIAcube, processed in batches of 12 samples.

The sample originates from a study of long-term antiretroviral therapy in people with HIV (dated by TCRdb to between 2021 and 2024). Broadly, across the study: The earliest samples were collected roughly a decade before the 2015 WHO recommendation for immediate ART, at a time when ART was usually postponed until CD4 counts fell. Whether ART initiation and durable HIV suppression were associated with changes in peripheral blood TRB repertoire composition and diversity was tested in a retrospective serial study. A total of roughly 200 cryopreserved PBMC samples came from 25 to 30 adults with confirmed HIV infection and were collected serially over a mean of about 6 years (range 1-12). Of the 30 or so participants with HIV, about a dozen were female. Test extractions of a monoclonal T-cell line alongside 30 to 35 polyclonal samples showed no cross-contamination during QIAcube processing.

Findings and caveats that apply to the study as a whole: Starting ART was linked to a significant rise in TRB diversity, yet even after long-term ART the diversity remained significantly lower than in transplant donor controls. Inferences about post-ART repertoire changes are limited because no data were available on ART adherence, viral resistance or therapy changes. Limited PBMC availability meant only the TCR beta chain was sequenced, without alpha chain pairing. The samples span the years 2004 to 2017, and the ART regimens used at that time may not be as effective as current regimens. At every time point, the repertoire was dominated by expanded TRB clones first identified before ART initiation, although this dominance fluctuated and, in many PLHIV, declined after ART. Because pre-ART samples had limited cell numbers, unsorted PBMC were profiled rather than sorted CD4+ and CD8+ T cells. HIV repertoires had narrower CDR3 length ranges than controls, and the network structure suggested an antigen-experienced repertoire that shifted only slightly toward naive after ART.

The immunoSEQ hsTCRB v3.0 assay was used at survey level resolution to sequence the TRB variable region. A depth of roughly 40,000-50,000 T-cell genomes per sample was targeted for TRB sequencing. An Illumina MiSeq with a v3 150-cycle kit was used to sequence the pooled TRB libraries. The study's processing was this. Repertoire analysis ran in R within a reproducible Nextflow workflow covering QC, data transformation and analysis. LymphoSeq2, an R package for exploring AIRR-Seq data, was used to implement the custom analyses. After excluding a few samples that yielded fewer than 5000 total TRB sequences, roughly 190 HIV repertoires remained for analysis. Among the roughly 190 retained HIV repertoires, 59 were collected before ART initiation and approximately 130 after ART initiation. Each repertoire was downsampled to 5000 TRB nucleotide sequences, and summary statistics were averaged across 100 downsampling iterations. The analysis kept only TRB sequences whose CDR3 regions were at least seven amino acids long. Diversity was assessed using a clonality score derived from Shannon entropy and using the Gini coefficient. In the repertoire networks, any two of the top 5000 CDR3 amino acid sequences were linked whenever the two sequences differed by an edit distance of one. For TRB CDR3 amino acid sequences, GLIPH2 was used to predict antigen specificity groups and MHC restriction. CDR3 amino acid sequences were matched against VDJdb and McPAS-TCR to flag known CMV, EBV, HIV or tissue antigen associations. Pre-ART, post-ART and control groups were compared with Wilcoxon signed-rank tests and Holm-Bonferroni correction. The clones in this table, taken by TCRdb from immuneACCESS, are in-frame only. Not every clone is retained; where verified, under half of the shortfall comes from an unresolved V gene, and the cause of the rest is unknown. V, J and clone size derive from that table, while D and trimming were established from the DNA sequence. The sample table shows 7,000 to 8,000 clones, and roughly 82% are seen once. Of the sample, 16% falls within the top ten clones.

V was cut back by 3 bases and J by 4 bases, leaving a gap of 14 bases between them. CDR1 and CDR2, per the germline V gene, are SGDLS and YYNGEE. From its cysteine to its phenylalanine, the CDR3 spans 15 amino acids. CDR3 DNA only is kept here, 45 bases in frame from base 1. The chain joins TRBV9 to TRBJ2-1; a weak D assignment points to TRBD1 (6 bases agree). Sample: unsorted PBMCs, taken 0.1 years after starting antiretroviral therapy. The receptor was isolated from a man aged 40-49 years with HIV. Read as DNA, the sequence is TGTGCCAGCAGCGCCCAGGGGAATTCATACAATGAGCAGTTCTTC. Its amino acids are CASSAQGNSYNEQFF.